A single sample gave rise to the 29 T cell receptor beta chains below, sequenced in a study of T cell responses to AZD1222 COVID-19 vaccine. The table came from immunoSEQ multiplex PCR; TCRdb's copy has only in-frame clones and leaves some out. The repertoire holds 250,000 to 300,000 clones, with 85% to 95% as singletons. The sequences come from peripheral blood, collected 28 days after the second AZD1222 dose. These receptors came from an adult who received the AZD1222 COVID-19 vaccine.

The J gene is TRBJ2-7, the V gene TRBV2; a possible D gene is TRBD1 (5 bases). V lost 6 bases to trimming and J lost 0 bases, with 12 bases between them. In germline, CDR1 is SNHLY, CDR2 FYNNEI. The CDR3 spans 14 residues. CDR3 nucleotide sequence: TGTGCCAGCAGCCTTAGGACACTCTCCTACGAGCAGTACTTC. Translation gives CASSLRTLSYEQYF.

The genes are TRBV20-1 and TRBJ2-2, with 9 bases fitting TRBD1. J gave up 7 bases and V 3 bases, and 9 bases lay outside the gene matches. The CDR3 is made up of 15 amino acids. Germline V gene data show CDR1 as DFQATT and CDR2 as SNEGSKA (reference sequence). The CDR3 DNA reads as TGCAGTGCTAGTACGGCGGGACAGGGACGCGGGGAGCTGTTTTTT. Amino acid sequence: CSASTAGQGRGELFF.

The chain carries TRBV7-2 and TRBJ1-5; 7 bases map to TRBD1. Trimming removed 2 bases from V and 7 bases from J; junction bases left unmatched: 2. The CDR3 loop spans 13 amino acids. Germline V gene lookup returns CDR1 SGHTA and CDR2 FQGNSA. DNA for the CDR3: TGTGCCAGCAGCTTAAGGGGGCTGCAGCCCCAGCATTTT. It yields the protein CASSLRGLQPQHF.

The V gene is TRBV3-1 (or the pseudogene TRBV3-2), the J gene TRBJ2-3; D is unresolved. Trimming took off 4 bases at V and 3 bases at J, with 11 bases between the two ends. Germline CDR1 LGHDT, CDR2 YNNKEL (reference sequence). The CDR3 covers 14 residues. The CDR3 DNA sequence: TGTGCCAGCAGCCCGGCCCACGGGACAGATACGCAGTATTTT. Protein sequence: CASSPAHGTDTQYF.

This chain links TRBV7-2 with TRBJ2-3; D is ambiguous. V lost 3 bases and J lost 4, with 20 bases in between. The CDR3 length is 17 residues. CDR1 and CDR2 from the germline V gene are SGHTA and FQGNSA. The CDR3 sequence: CASSFGLGSLGSDTQYF. Written as DNA, the CDR3 is TGTGCCAGCAGCTTTGGGTTGGGTAGTCTGGGTTCAGATACGCAGTATTTT.

This rearrangement joins TRBV5-1 to TRBJ2-6; the D is unclear. This CDR3 contains 16 residues. The germline V gene has CDR1 SGHRS and CDR2 YFSETQ. V dropped 0 bases and J dropped 0 bases, with 7 bases sitting between them. CDR3 coding DNA: TGCGCCAGCAGCTTGGGACAAATCTCTGGGGCCAACGTCCTGACTTTC. Its translation: CASSLGQISGANVLTF.

This chain joins TRBV6-2 or TRBV6-3 and TRBJ2-1; no definite D call. With 0 bases removed from V and 12 bases from J, the gap between germline ends came to 6 bases. Per the germline V gene, CDR1 is MNHEY and CDR2 is SVGEGT. The CDR3 spans 11 residues. The CDR3 loop reads CASSYSGRQFF. In DNA form, the CDR3 reads TGTGCCAGCAGTTACTCAGGGCGGCAGTTCTTC.

The J gene is TRBJ2-1, the V gene TRBV28; 11 nucleotides match TRBD1. The CDR3 covers 16 residues. After removal of 5 bases from V and 6 bases from J, the junction contained 9 bases not matched to a gene. CDR1 and CDR2 (germline): MDHEN, SYDVKM. In nucleotides, the CDR3 is TGTGCCAGCAGTCTGGGGACAGGGGGATTTGTCAATGAGCAGTTCTTC. Translated, it gives CASSLGTGGFVNEQFF.

The rearrangement uses TRBV28 and TRBJ2-3; 8 bases line up with TRBD2. This CDR3 contains 16 residues. The germline gives CDR1 MDHEN, CDR2 SYDVKM. V dropped 7 bases and J dropped 2; count of bases not matched to a gene: 11. The chain's CDR3 is CASTFWGRGATDTQYF. The CDR3 DNA reads TGTGCCAGCACCTTTTGGGGGCGGGGGGCCACAGATACGCAGTATTTT.

This rearrangement joins TRBV28 to TRBJ2-7; 7 bases align to TRBD2. Trimming at V came to 2 bases and at J to 0 bases, leaving 13 bases not matched to a gene. The CDR3 has 18 residues. Germline-derived CDR1 and CDR2 are MDHEN and SYDVKM. For the CDR3, the DNA is TGTGCCAGCAGTTTACGGGGCTTCCAAAGCGGGGCCTCCTACGAGCAGTACTTC. Translation: CASSLRGFQSGASYEQYF.

This clone was observed once. The CDR3 region has the DNA TGTGCCAGCAGTTACCCCCAGGGGTACGACGAGCAGTACTTC. Residues: CASSYPQGYDEQYF. The chain is built from TRBV6-5 and TRBJ2-7; D may be TRBD1 (6 bases). Germline loops: CDR1 MNHEY, CDR2 SVGAGI. This CDR3 has 14 amino acids. Deletions cut 2 bases from V and 5 bases from J, with 13 bases between.

This chain connects TRBV28 to TRBJ2-7; 10 bases fit TRBD1. V was clipped by 6 bases and J by 4 bases; unmatched bases: 6. Germline V gene lookup returns CDR1 MDHEN and CDR2 SYDVKM. This CDR3 is 14 amino acids long. CDR3 DNA: TGTGCCAGCAGCTGGACAGGGGGGACATACGAGCAGTACTTC. It is translated as CASSWTGGTYEQYF.

The J gene is TRBJ2-2, the V gene TRBV3-1 (or the pseudogene TRBV3-2), with D perhaps matching TRBD2 (7 bases). V was cut by 4 bases and J by 6 bases, with 21 bases left in between. The CDR3 extends over 17 amino acids. CDR1 is LGHDT and CDR2 is YNNKEL in the germline V gene (reference sequence). The CDR3 region has the DNA TGTGCCAGCAGCCCCTTGGGAGGGGGAATTTTGGCCGGGGAGCTGTTTTTT. Residues: CASSPLGGGILAGELFF.

The V gene is TRBV24-1, the J gene TRBJ1-2; 8 bases agree with TRBD1. The germline gives CDR1 KGHDR, CDR2 SFDVKD. V was clipped by 7 bases and J by 6 bases; unmatched bases: 6. CDR3 length equals 13 residues. The CDR3 coding sequence is TGTGCCACCAGCCGGACAGGGTGGGATGGCTACACCTTC. Amino acids: CATSRTGWDGYTF.

The chain is built from TRBV19 and TRBJ1-1, with a weak D call TRBD1 (6 bases). Germline-derived CDR1 and CDR2 are LNHDA and SQIVND (reference sequence). V lost 6 bases to trimming and J lost 7 bases, with 9 bases between them. The CDR3 covers 11 residues. In DNA form, the CDR3 reads TGTGCCAGTAGAGACAGGCTTGAAGCTTTCTTT. Amino acids: CASRDRLEAFF. Full variable domain (remainder filled in from reference TRBV19 and TRBJ1-1): DGGITQSPKYLFRKEGQNVTLSCEQNLNHDAMYWYRQDPGQGLRLIYYSQIVNDFQKGDIAEGYSVSREKKESFPLTVTSAQKNPTAFYLCASRDRLEAFFGQGTRLTVV.

The J gene is TRBJ1-3, the V gene TRBV5-1; tentative D call: TRBD1 (5 bases). V shed 5 bases and J shed 0 bases, with 12 bases lying between them. CDR1 SGHRS and CDR2 YFSETQ come from the germline V gene. The CDR3 contains 15 residues. The CDR3 sequence is CASRVGGGSGNTIYF. CDR3 nucleotide sequence: TGCGCCAGCAGAGTTGGCGGGGGCTCTGGAAACACCATATATTTT.

The genes are TRBV9 and TRBJ1-4; TRBD1 agrees at 7 bases. The CDR3 loop spans 15 amino acids. Germline CDR1 and CDR2: SGDLS and YYNGEE. V trimming: 4 bases; J trimming: 1 base; junction bases outside the gene matches: 4. CDR3 protein: CASSQGTETNEKLFF. The CDR3 nucleotides are TGTGCCAGCAGCCAAGGGACAGAAACTAATGAAAAACTGTTTTTT.

V and J are TRBV7-2 and TRBJ1-1, with D tentatively TRBD1 (5 bases). Trimming removed 1 base at V and 11 bases at J, with 14 bases between. The CDR3 spans 13 residues. Germline lookup yields CDR1 SGHTA and CDR2 FQGNSA. The CDR3 DNA is TGTGCCAGCAGCTTAGTGGACGGGACGGGGGCTTTCTTT. Its translation is CASSLVDGTGAFF.

The chain joins TRBV9 to TRBJ2-1; 9 nucleotides match TRBD1. Germline V gene lookup returns CDR1 SGDLS and CDR2 YYNGEE. The CDR3 contains 15 residues. Unmatched junction bases numbered 5, after V lost 3 bases and J lost 4 bases. CDR3 loop: CASSAPGQGYNEQFF. The CDR3 DNA reads TGTGCCAGCAGCGCACCGGGACAGGGTTACAATGAGCAGTTCTTC.

This chain joins TRBV10-2 and TRBJ1-1; 9 positions match TRBD1. Germline lookup yields CDR1 WSHSY and CDR2 SAAADI. This CDR3 is 13 amino acids long. Unmatched junction bases numbered 4, after V lost 6 bases and J lost 5 bases. CDR3 nucleotides: TGCGCCAGCAGCGAACAGGGGGCGACTGAAGCTTTCTTT. Protein sequence: CASSEQGATEAFF.

The rearrangement joins TRBV5-1 to TRBJ2-1, with D hard to call. From germline, CDR1 is SGHRS and CDR2 YFSETQ. Trimming removed 2 bases at V and 6 bases at J, with 9 bases between. The CDR3 extends over 13 amino acids. In nucleotides, the CDR3 is TGCGCCAGCAGCTTCCAGAGTGCCAATGAGCAGTTCTTC. It translates to CASSFQSANEQFF.

The chain recombines TRBV11-2 with TRBJ2-2; tentative D call: TRBD2 (6 bases). With 6 bases removed from V and 5 bases from J, the gap between germline ends came to 13 bases. The CDR3 is made up of 14 amino acids. Germline assignment: CDR1 SGHAT and CDR2 FQNNGV. This CDR3 is CASRPGVGTGELFF. In DNA, the CDR3 is TGTGCCAGCAGACCGGGGGTAGGAACCGGGGAGCTGTTTTTT.

The genes are TRBV5-6 and TRBJ2-7; a weak D match, TRBD2 (5 bases). CDR1 and CDR2 (germline): SGHDT, YYEEEE. The CDR3 loop spans 13 amino acids. Deletions cut 4 bases from V and 0 bases from J, with 8 bases between. The DNA of the CDR3 is TGTGCCAGCAGCCCGGGGAGCTCCTACGAGCAGTACTTC. This gives the protein CASSPGSSYEQYF.

J is TRBJ1-6 and V is TRBV5-1, with TRBD1 matching over 9 bases. In germline, CDR1 is SGHRS, CDR2 YFSETQ. Trimming removed 4 bases from V and 5 bases from J; junction bases left unmatched: 10. The CDR3 loop spans 17 amino acids. The CDR3 sequence is CASSPSPQGANNSPLHF. CDR3 nucleotide sequence: TGCGCCAGCAGCCCCTCCCCACAGGGGGCAAATAATTCACCCCTCCACTTT.

This clone occurred once. This rearrangement joins TRBV5-1 to TRBJ2-2; TRBD1 matches 11 bases. The CDR3 consists of 15 residues. CDR1 is SGHRS, CDR2 YFSETQ, per germline. After removal of 4 bases from V and 7 bases from J, the junction contained 6 bases not matched to a gene. The CDR3 nucleotides read TGCGCCAGCAGCGCCGGGACAGGGGGGAACGGGGAGCTGTTTTTT. It encodes CASSAGTGGNGELFF. The full variable domain, completed using reference TRBV5-1 and TRBJ2-2, is KAGVTQTPRYLIKTRGQQVTLSCSPISGHRSVSWYQQTPGQGLQFLFEYFSETQRNKGNFPGRFSGRQFSNSRSEMNVSTLELGDSALYLCASSAGTGGNGELFFGEGSRLTVL.

The genes are TRBV28 and TRBJ2-3; 13 bases line up with TRBD2. In germline, CDR1 is MDHEN, CDR2 SYDVKM. V lost 5 bases, J lost 6 bases, and 11 bases stayed unmatched. CDR3 length: 17 residues. The CDR3 DNA follows: TGTGCCAGCAGTCCCCTCCGACTAGCGGGGGGTGAGGATACGCAGTATTTT. It specifies CASSPLRLAGGEDTQYF.

The chain's CDR3 is CAISGGTVEMNTEAFF. For the CDR3, the DNA is TGTGCCATCAGTGGCGGGACGGTTGAGATGAACACTGAAGCTTTCTTT. The V call is TRBV10-3, the J call TRBJ1-1, with a tentative D call TRBD1 (5 bases). The V and J ends lost 4 bases and 0 bases respectively, with 15 bases between them. Germline CDR1 is ENHRY and CDR2 is SYGVKD. CDR3 length: 16 amino acids.

V and J are TRBV6-2 or TRBV6-3 and TRBJ2-7; D may correspond to TRBD1 or TRBD2 (5 bases each). The CDR3 has 19 amino acids. The germline gives CDR1 MNHEY, CDR2 SVGEGT. The V gene lost 0 bases and the J gene lost 0 bases, with 21 bases spanning the gap. This CDR3 is CASSYSVTGTHQTSYEQYF. CDR3 nucleotides: TGTGCCAGCAGTTACTCAGTAACGGGGACCCACCAAACCTCCTACGAGCAGTACTTC.

J is TRBJ2-2 and V is TRBV5-1; D possibly corresponds to TRBD2 (6 bases). This CDR3 region has 13 residues. Trimming pared 8 bases from V and 4 bases from J, leaving 12 bases between. CDR1 SGHRS and CDR2 YFSETQ come from the germline V gene. The CDR3: CASRLERTGELFF. The CDR3 coding sequence is TGCGCCAGTCGACTAGAGCGCACCGGGGAGCTGTTTTTT.